The T cell receptor (beta chain) described here comes from a study of T cells in Graves' hyperthyroidism and ophthalmopathy. Study background: Peripheral blood specimens were obtained at initial diagnosis, prior to any treatment. Broader study findings: Blood also held most thyroid clonotypes expanded beyond 0.001.

Regions amplified from RNA transcripts were the TCR beta CDR3 regions. Using the HTBI primer set, a first-round RT-PCR was run on the TCR CDR3. One entry per CDR3 protein, called by TCRdb with MiXCR from the multiplex PCR reads. The data hold a few hundred thousand distinct CDR3 sequences, with approximately 25% observed a single time. This clonotype was counted at least ten times. As yet, its antigen is unknown. An absence of ophthalmopathy progression within 18 months meant stable Graves' hyperthyroidism. Newly diagnosed hyperthyroidism, duration under 2 months, in patients aged 18 to 65. V lost 0 bases, J lost 8 bases, and 20 bases lay in between. This CDR3 is 17 amino acids long. CDR1 is SGHTA, CDR2 FQGTGA, per germline.

This sequence was found in a man aged 45-65 years with Graves' hyperthyroidism. Sequencing was performed on blood. The V gene is TRBV7-3, the J gene TRBJ2-1; possibly TRBD2 for D (6 bases). For the CDR3, the DNA is TGTGCCAGCAGCTTAACTGTGGGACTCCTCGGAGAAGATGAGCAGTTCTTC. This sequence encodes CASSLTVGLLGEDEQFF.